This entry lists 5 T cell receptor beta chains sequenced from one sample in a study of PD-L1 blockade in urothelial cancer. Using immunoSEQ multiplex PCR, the repertoire was profiled, and TCRdb retains in-frame clones only, with some absent. The sample includes around 41,000 clones, 83% of them seen just once. As to time point: peripheral blood 6 weeks after treatment start. Sequenced material: PBMCs, taken around atezolizumab (anti-PD-L1) treatment. These receptors came from a man in his 60s with urothelial cancer.

The chain links TRBV14 to TRBJ1-2; D not certain. V was trimmed by 0 bases and J by 4 bases, leaving 18 bases between them. Germline CDR1 reads SGHDN; CDR2 reads FVKESK. The CDR3 contains 17 residues. The CDR3 region is CASSQDLGSGFGYGYTF. The CDR3 region has the DNA TGTGCCAGCAGCCAAGATTTGGGTTCGGGGTTCGGCTATGGCTACACCTTC. Combining the CDR3 with reference TRBV14 and TRBJ1-2 gives the whole variable domain EAGVTQFPSHSVIEKGQTVTLRCDPISGHDNLYWYRRVMGKEIKFLLHFVKESKQDESGMPNNRFLAERTGGTYSTLKVQPAELEDSGVYFCASSQDLGSGFGYGYTFGSGTRLTVV.

This clone appeared a few times. The genes are TRBV7-2 and TRBJ2-3; D is possibly TRBD1 (5 bases). The CDR3 loop spans 17 amino acids. The V gene's germline CDR1 is SGHTA and CDR2 FQGNSA. V was cut by 2 bases and J by 2 bases, with 17 bases left in between. The CDR3 region is CASSLSAGRLNTDTQYF. In DNA, the CDR3 is TGTGCCAGCAGCTTATCGGCAGGGCGCCTTAACACAGATACGCAGTATTTT.

The chain has TRBV5-1 and TRBJ2-5, with 8 bases that match TRBD1. With V trimmed by 6 bases and J by 4 bases, 11 bases remained unmatched. The CDR3 is made up of 15 amino acids. Germline-derived CDR1 and CDR2 are SGHRS and YFSETQ. CDR3 protein: CASTPTGEGRETQYF. The CDR3 DNA is TGCGCCAGCACCCCGACAGGGGAAGGGCGAGAGACCCAGTACTTC.

The CDR3 nucleotides are TGTGCCAGCTCACTCCAGGGTCGGCGGGGTGAAAAACTGTTTTTT. Translated, it gives CASSLQGRRGEKLFF. The chain recombines TRBV18 with TRBJ1-4; a weak D match, TRBD1 (5 bases). The CDR3 has 15 amino acids. The germline V and J ends were trimmed by 4 bases and 7 bases, with 16 bases remaining between them. Per the germline V gene, CDR1 is KGHSH and CDR2 is LQKENI.

The chain uses TRBV7-8 and TRBJ1-4; tentative D call: TRBD1 (5 bases). Trimming stripped 1 base from V and 7 bases from J, with 13 bases between. The germline CDR1 and CDR2 sequences are SGHVS and FQNEAQ. The CDR3 loop spans 15 amino acids. CDR3 residues: CASSLEGLAVEKLFF. Here the CDR3 DNA reads TGTGCCAGCAGCTTAGAGGGGCTAGCGGTTGAAAAACTGTTTTTT. The full variable domain, in which reference TRBV7-8 and TRBJ1-4 provide the parts outside the CDR3, is GAGVSQSPRYKVAKRGQDVALRCDPISGHVSLFWYQQALGQGPEFLTYFQNEAQLDKSGLPSDRFFAERPEGSVSTLKIQRTQQEDSAVYLCASSLEGLAVEKLFFGSGTQLSVL.